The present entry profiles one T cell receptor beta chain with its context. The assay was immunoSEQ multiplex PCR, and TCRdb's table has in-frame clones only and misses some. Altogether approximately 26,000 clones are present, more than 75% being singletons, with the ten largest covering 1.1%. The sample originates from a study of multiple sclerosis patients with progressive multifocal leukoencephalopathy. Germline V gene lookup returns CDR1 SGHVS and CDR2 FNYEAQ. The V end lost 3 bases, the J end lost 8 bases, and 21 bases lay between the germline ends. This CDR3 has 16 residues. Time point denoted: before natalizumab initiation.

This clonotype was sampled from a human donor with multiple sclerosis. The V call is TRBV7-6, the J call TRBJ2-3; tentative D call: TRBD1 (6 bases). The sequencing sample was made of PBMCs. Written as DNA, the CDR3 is TGTGCCAGCAGCTTGGACAGCGCGATTTTACGCGGTACGCAGTATTTT. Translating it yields CASSLDSAILRGTQYF.